This entry lists 21 T cell receptor beta chains sequenced from one sample in a study of cytomegalovirus exposure and HLA in healthy donors. Both 60 Vbeta primers and 13 Jbeta primers went into the PCR. The method was immunoSEQ multiplex PCR; TCRdb's version includes in-frame clones alone and lacks a portion of them. The top ten hold roughly 8.2% of the sample, which has 110,000 or so clones, more than 65% seen once. The sequencing sample was made of PBMCs. The receptors here all came from a man aged 35 to 55 in good health and CMV-seropositive.

The V and J genes are TRBV5-1 and TRBJ1-2, with TRBD1 matching over 7 bases. Germline CDR1 reads SGHRS; CDR2 reads YFSETQ. CDR3 length: 18 residues. The V gene end was trimmed by 4 bases and the J gene end by 1 base; junction bases not matched to a gene: 16. The CDR3 loop reads CASSPRDSTRLVNYGYTF. In nucleotides, the CDR3 is TGCGCCAGCAGCCCGCGGGACAGCACCAGGCTAGTTAACTATGGCTACACCTTC.

This clone was seen just once. The chain couples TRBV28 to TRBJ1-2, with D hard to call. V lost 4 bases and J lost 5, with 8 bases in between. The V gene's germline CDR1 is MDHEN and CDR2 SYDVKM. The CDR3 consists of 12 residues. In DNA, the CDR3 is TGTGCCAGCAGTTGGGCGGGATATGGCTACACCTTC. This sequence encodes CASSWAGYGYTF.

Details on this clone: One end of the junction varies from germline; a read error may be responsible. The V and J genes are TRBV13 and TRBJ2-5; 8 bases are a match to TRBD1. In germline, CDR1 is PRHDT, CDR2 FYEKMQ (reference sequence). The CDR3 consists of 13 residues. The CDR3 protein is CAGSLDRAETQYF. The CDR3 DNA sequence: TGTGCCGGCAGCTTGGACAGGGCCGAGACCCAGTACTTC.

This chain uses TRBV11-2 with TRBJ2-5; D gene unclear. This CDR3 is built from 16 residues. Germline CDR1 SGHAT, CDR2 FQNNGV. With 2 bases removed from V and 4 bases from J, the gap between germline ends came to 17 bases. CDR3: CASSLTPQVERETQYF. CDR3 nucleotide sequence: TGTGCCAGCAGCTTAACCCCCCAGGTAGAGAGAGAGACCCAGTACTTC.

The chain joins TRBV9 to TRBJ2-1, with D perhaps matching TRBD1 (5 bases). The V and J ends lost 0 bases and 1 base respectively, with 8 bases between them. The CDR3 runs to 15 residues. Germline CDR1 SGDLS, CDR2 YYNGEE. The CDR3 is CASSVGGRSYNEQFF. The CDR3 DNA reads as TGTGCCAGCAGCGTAGGGGGCAGGTCCTACAATGAGCAGTTCTTC. The full variable domain, completed using reference TRBV9 and TRBJ2-1, is DSGVTQTPKHLITATGQRVTLRCSPRSGDLSVYWYQQSLDQGLQFLIQYYNGEERAKGNILERFSAQQFPDLHSELNLSSLELGDSALYFCASSVGGRSYNEQFFGPGTRLTVL.

This sequence joins TRBV7-6 and TRBJ2-1, with 7 nucleotides matching TRBD2. The CDR3 is 17 residues long. V lost 1 base to trimming and J lost 5 bases; unmatched junction nucleotides: 11. Germline CDR1 is SGHVS and CDR2 is FNYEAQ. The DNA of the CDR3 is TGTGCCAGCAGCTTAGATATAGGCCTAGCGGAAAACAATGAGCAGTTCTTC. Protein product: CASSLDIGLAENNEQFF.

This clone was seen only a few times. This chain connects TRBV4-3 to TRBJ1-2, with a possible D match to TRBD1 (5 bases). Germline V gives CDR1 LGHNA, CDR2 YSLEER. CDR3 size: 15 residues. Trimming took off 0 bases at V and 5 bases at J, with 13 bases between the two ends. The chain's CDR3 is CASSQDSEGRYGYTF. The DNA of the CDR3 is TGCGCCAGCAGCCAAGACAGCGAGGGGAGGTATGGCTACACCTTC.

The chain recombines TRBV11-2 with TRBJ2-5; D remains ambiguous. CDR3 length: 14 residues. V was shortened by 3 bases and J by 7 bases, with 15 bases between the two germline ends. Germline V gives CDR1 SGHAT, CDR2 FQNNGV. The CDR3 region is CASSFNRPPGTQYF. CDR3 bases: TGTGCCAGCAGCTTTAATAGACCCCCAGGGACCCAGTACTTC.

The chain recombines TRBV19 with TRBJ2-1; TRBD2 matches 7 bases. The CDR3 extends over 17 amino acids. The ends lost 4 bases at V and 0 bases at J; junction bases unmatched: 9. CDR1 is LNHDA and CDR2 is SQIVND in the germline V gene (reference sequence). In nucleotides, the CDR3 is TGTGCCAGTAGTAGAGGGCTAGCGGAGACCTCCTACAATGAGCAGTTCTTC. It translates to CASSRGLAETSYNEQFF. Full variable domain (rest looked up from reference TRBV19 and TRBJ2-1): DGGITQSPKYLFRKEGQNVTLSCEQNLNHDAMYWYRQDPGQGLRLIYYSQIVNDFQKGDIAEGYSVSREKKESFPLTVTSAQKNPTAFYLCASSRGLAETSYNEQFFGPGTRLTVL.

The V and J genes are TRBV5-1 and TRBJ2-1, with TRBD2 identical over 8 bases. Germline V gene sequence: CDR1 SGHRS, CDR2 YFSETQ. V gave up 1 base and J gave up 3 bases; unmatched junction bases: 3. This CDR3 has 15 amino acids. The CDR3 loop is CASSLSGSNYNEQFF. DNA for the CDR3: TGCGCCAGCAGCTTGAGCGGGAGTAACTACAATGAGCAGTTCTTC.

Comment on this clone: This specimen includes other DNA sequences encoding the same CDR3. The chain employs TRBV6-1 and TRBJ1-1, with D tentatively TRBD1 (6 bases). The CDR3 spans 11 residues. V was trimmed by 8 bases and J by 5 bases, leaving 9 bases between them. From germline, CDR1 is MNHNS and CDR2 SASEGT. The CDR3 spells CASRRGTEAFF. As DNA, the CDR3 is TGTGCCAGCCGCAGGGGAACTGAAGCTTTCTTT.

CDR3 region: CASSRTSWQFF. CDR3 sequence (DNA): TGTGCCAGCAGCCGAACTAGCTGGCAGTTCTTC. The chain uses TRBV14 and TRBJ2-1; a possible D gene is TRBD2 (6 bases). Trimming took off 4 bases at V and 12 bases at J, with 10 bases between the two ends. The CDR3 consists of 11 residues. Germline lookup yields CDR1 SGHDN and CDR2 FVKESK.

To note about this clone: At one boundary the junction diverges from the germline segment, which might be a read error. This chain connects TRBV7-2 to TRBJ2-7; D might be TRBD2 (6 bases). Germline assignment: CDR1 SGHTA and CDR2 FQGNSA. The CDR3 is 13 residues long. CDR3 nucleotide sequence: TGTGCCAGCAGCCCAGAGAGACTAGGAAGTCCCCTATTC. As protein: CASSPERLGSPLF.

The CDR3 nucleotides read TGTGCCAGCAGCCCCAGGGTCGGGTACTATGGCTACACCTTC. It translates to CASSPRVGYYGYTF. The chain joins TRBV5-6 to TRBJ1-2, with D possibly matching TRBD1 (5 bases). Trimming stripped 4 bases from V and 3 bases from J, with 13 bases between. The CDR3 has 14 amino acids. From germline, CDR1 is SGHDT and CDR2 YYEEEE.

The chain joins TRBV25-1 to TRBJ2-7; the D is unclear. Germline assignment: CDR1 MGHDK and CDR2 SYGVNS. This CDR3 spans 11 amino acids. Trimming took off 4 bases at V and 4 bases at J, with 5 bases between the two ends. The CDR3 is CASSVEYEQYF. For the CDR3, the DNA is TGTGCCAGCAGTGTAGAGTACGAGCAGTACTTC.

V usage is TRBV4-3 and J usage is TRBJ2-7, with 9 bases matching TRBD1. V was pared by 2 bases and J by 2 bases, with 4 bases of the junction left unmatched. The CDR3 sequence is 15 residues long. In germline, CDR1 is LGHNA, CDR2 YSLEER. The chain's CDR3 is CASSQSTGGAYEQYF. DNA of the CDR3: TGCGCCAGCAGCCAATCGACAGGGGGTGCCTACGAGCAGTACTTC.

The rearrangement uses TRBV15 and TRBJ2-5, with 14 nucleotides matching TRBD2. The J call is in doubt because the DNA end fits TRBJ2-7 better. The CDR3 has 15 amino acids. Germline CDR1 reads LNHNV; CDR2 reads YYDKDF (reference sequence). The CDR3 here is CATSRGGLAGVEQYF. The DNA for the CDR3 is TGTGCCACCAGCAGAGGGGGACTAGCGGGAGTCGAGCAGTACTTC.

The chain carries TRBV5-4 and TRBJ1-2; D possibly corresponds to TRBD1 (6 bases). The CDR3 is made up of 15 amino acids. Trimming removed 5 bases at V and 4 bases at J, with 18 bases between. Germline CDR1 reads SGHNT; CDR2 reads YYREEE (reference sequence). The CDR3 DNA sequence: TGTGCCAGCAGGCGAGGTTGGGGGCAGGGCTATGGCTACACCTTC. This translates into CASRRGWGQGYGYTF.

The chain joins TRBV6-5 to TRBJ2-7; D is possibly TRBD2 (5 bases). The CDR3 covers 14 residues. V lost 4 bases to trimming and J lost 1 base, with 11 bases between them. Germline CDR1 reads MNHEY; CDR2 reads SVGAGI. The CDR3 here is CASSWDRGSYEQYF. In DNA, the CDR3 is TGTGCCAGCAGTTGGGATCGGGGATCCTACGAGCAGTACTTC.

This chain connects TRBV28 to TRBJ2-3; TRBD1 matches 8 bases. With V trimmed by 6 bases and J by 8 bases, 4 bases remained unmatched. CDR3 size: 12 residues. Per the germline V gene, CDR1 is MDHEN and CDR2 is SYDVKM. CDR3 bases: TGTGCCAGCAGCATTACAGGGGGTACGCAGTATTTT. It codes for CASSITGGTQYF.

Only a few counts were recorded for this clone. The J gene is TRBJ2-7, the V gene TRBV19; perhaps TRBD1 as D (5 bases). The CDR3 has 14 residues. V was shortened by 0 bases and J by 6 bases, with 12 bases between the two germline ends. CDR1 and CDR2 (germline): LNHDA, SQIVND (reference sequence). The CDR3 nucleotides read TGTGCCAGTAGTATAGACACAGGTTTGTCCGAGCAGTACTTC. It yields the protein CASSIDTGLSEQYF.